This T cell receptor beta chain was profiled in a study of cytomegalovirus exposure and HLA in healthy donors. The germline V gene encodes CDR1 GTSNPN and CDR2 SVGIG (reference sequence). CDR3 length: 11 amino acids. Trimming removed 0 bases at V and 8 bases at J, with 5 bases between. It was with 60 Vbeta and 13 Jbeta primers that the PCR ran. In the original workflow: There were about 80 million unique TCR beta chains by a later count, and approximately 10 million of them were shared. The table came from immunoSEQ multiplex PCR; TCRdb's copy has only in-frame clones and leaves some out. V, J and clone size are those of that table, while D and trimming were read from the DNA. The table lists 150,000 to 200,000 clones, around three quarters of them singletons, with roughly 1% in the top ten. Turning to this clone: The sample has other DNA sequences that encode this CDR3 too.

This chain links TRBV30 with TRBJ2-1; D remains ambiguous. This TCR derives from a woman in her 40s in good health and CMV-seronegative. The sequencing input was PBMCs. The CDR3 DNA reads TGTGCCTGGAGTGTACGAGATGAGCAGTTCTTC. It specifies CAWSVRDEQFF.